This paragraph covers one TCR beta chain sequence. This clonotype was seen a few times. It has no known antigen specificity. No clone much larger than this one lies a single base away; base qualities are absent. For repertoire sequencing, TCR beta CDR3 regions were amplified from RNA transcripts. A first-round RT-PCR used HTBI primers with the Qiagen OneStep RT-PCR kit, followed by a second-round multiplex PCR, size selection and purification. Sequencing of the libraries was carried out on an Illumina HiSeq2000 in paired-end mode with 100 bp reads. Per the original workflow: SOAPnuke was used for read processing, and reads with adapters, uncalled bases, a mean Phred below 15, or no exact constant-primer or identifier match were discarded. High-quality paired reads were merged with COPE v1.2.5. Each unique nucleotide sequence was defined as a clonotype, and clonotypes were aligned to IMGT TRB V, D and J references with MiTCR v1.1. The analysis was limited to V-J combinations with a frequency above 0.0001, which together covered roughly 99% of repertoires. A TCR clonal expansion and chaos score per V-J combination was defined as the ratio of F50 clonal expansion to chaos observed in the TCRdist matrix. Welch's t-statistics and random forest were used to narrow the features down to about a dozen V-J combinations, which were then fed into a naive Bayes classifier. Thyroid-blood repertoire similarity was quantified with the Morisita-Horn index. Through fastp at Q25 and MiXCR, TCRdb rebuilt clones from the public reads, retaining in-frame beta chains. Records with the same CDR3 protein are collapsed into one entry carrying the most frequent genes and DNA. TCRdb's processing, not the authors' own work, is the source of the V and J calls. Across this sample there are about 620,000 distinct CDR3 sequences, with over 20% seen only once. The ten top clones hold about 6.6% of the sample.

The source of the sample is a study of Graves' ophthalmopathy and Graves' hyperthyroidism (dated by TCRdb to the late 2010s). Context from the whole study: Peripheral blood was collected at initial diagnosis, prior to any treatment. The study used TCR beta repertoire signatures to distinguish Graves' ophthalmopathy from Graves' hyperthyroidism and to predict progression to ophthalmopathy. In total, 135 blood samples were TCR-sequenced: under 45 ophthalmopathy, some 75 hyperthyroidism and some 17 hyperthyroidism-to-ophthalmopathy patients. To explore V-J signatures that separate ophthalmopathy from hyperthyroidism, a discovery set of about 96 patients was enrolled, consisting of 43 with ophthalmopathy and some 56 with stable hyperthyroidism. An independent validation cohort comprised 18 hyperthyroidism patients and about 16 patients who later progressed from hyperthyroidism to ophthalmopathy. In over 5 hyperthyroidism patients, the T-cell repertoire of thyroid tissue was compared with the T-cell repertoire of blood. After sampling, hyperthyroidism patients received methimazole starting at 30 mg daily, and ophthalmopathy patients received high-dose intravenous methylprednisolone. The 100 or so discovery patients were randomly divided into training and test sets at a 7:3 ratio.

Hyperthyroidism was considered stable if no progression to ophthalmopathy occurred within 18 months of follow-up. The hyperthyroidism patients were 18 to 65 years old and newly diagnosed, with a disease duration of less than 2 months. Patients were excluded if they had other autoimmune diseases, uncontrolled infections, pregnancy or lactation. Diagnosis was based on clinical symptoms, serum thyroxine, TRAb, thyroid ultrasound and orbital computed tomography. Ficoll-Paque density gradient centrifugation was used to isolate PBMCs from 8.5 to 10 ml of fresh peripheral blood. Total RNA was extracted using Trizol reagent, and RNA quality was checked on an Agilent 2100 Bioanalyzer. Broad study findings and their caveats: In validation, the model predicted ophthalmopathy progression with less than 71% sensitivity and around 72% specificity; roughly 12 predicted patients were CT-confirmed with GO in a median of 6.5 months. The 13-signature model separated ophthalmopathy from stable hyperthyroidism with 85% to 90% sensitivity and about 81% specificity in cross-validation, and 80%/75% in the test set. Sample size was not statistically predetermined, and group allocation was not concealed from the investigators. Most of the expanded thyroid clonotypes with a frequency above 0.001 were also detected in blood, and it was suggested that the thyroid immune response may be reflected by blood repertoires.

Sequencing input: peripheral blood. The TCR sequence derives from a woman between 18 and 30 years old with stable Graves' hyperthyroidism. Some clones in this sample may be carry-over from other donors' samples. Donor details come from another sample of the same person, matched by shared clones.

Here the CDR3 is given as CASSSGVAGGYTF. The sequence in DNA is TGTGCCAGCAGCTCAGGGGTCGCAGGTGGCTACACCTTC. The chain is assembled from TRBV3-1 and TRBJ1-2; TRBD1 is a weak D gene call, 6 bases matching. CDR1 LGHDT and CDR2 YNNKEL were looked up in the germline V gene (reference sequence). The junction shows trimming of 5 bases on V and 7 bases on J, plus 14 bases between the germline ends. From cysteine to phenylalanine, the CDR3 is 13 amino acids long. The sequence is cut down to CDR3 DNA, 39 bases in frame from base 1. Joined to the reference TRBV3-1 and TRBJ1-2 proteins, this CDR3 gives the full variable domain: DTAVSQTPKYLVTQMGNDKSIKCEQNLGHDTMYWYKQDSKKFLKIMFSYNNKELIINETVPNRFSPKSPDKAHLNLHINSLELGDSAVYFCASSSGVAGGYTFGSGTRLTVV.